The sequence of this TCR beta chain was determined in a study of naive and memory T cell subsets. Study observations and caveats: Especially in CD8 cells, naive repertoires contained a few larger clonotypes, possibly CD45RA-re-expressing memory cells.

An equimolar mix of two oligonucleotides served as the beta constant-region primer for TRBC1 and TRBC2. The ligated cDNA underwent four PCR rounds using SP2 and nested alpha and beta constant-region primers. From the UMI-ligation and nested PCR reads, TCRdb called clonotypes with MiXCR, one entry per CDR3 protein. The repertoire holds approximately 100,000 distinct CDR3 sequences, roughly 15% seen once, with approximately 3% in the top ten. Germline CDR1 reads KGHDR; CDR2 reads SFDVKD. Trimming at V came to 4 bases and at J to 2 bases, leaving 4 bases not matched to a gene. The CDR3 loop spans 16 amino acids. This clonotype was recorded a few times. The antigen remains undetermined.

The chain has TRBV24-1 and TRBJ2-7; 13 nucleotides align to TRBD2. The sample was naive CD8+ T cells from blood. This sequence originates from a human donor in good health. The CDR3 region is CATSDSGLAGTYEQYF. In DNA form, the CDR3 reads TGTGCCACCAGTGACTCGGGACTAGCGGGAACCTACGAGCAGTACTTC.